The present T cell receptor beta chain was sequenced within a study of blood T cell repertoires in COVID-19. Study background: Material from acute and convalescent COVID-19 was sourced from the United States, Italy and Spain. The cDNA or gDNA used as material had been derived from T cells, B-cell-depleted T cells, or PBMCs.

Original processing methods: Estimation of nucleated cell counts relied on the amplification of reference gene primers. The repertoire was sequenced with immunoSEQ multiplex PCR; TCRdb's copy has only in-frame clones and lacks some. V and J calls and clone size are given by that table; D and trimming were obtained from the DNA. The sample has under 100,000 clones, about 81% seen once. This CDR3 spans 16 amino acids. Trimming removed 11 bases from V and 7 bases from J; junction bases left unmatched: 17. CDR1 and CDR2 (germline): LGHDT, YNNKEL (reference sequence). Sequencing was carried out using peripheral blood. The J gene is TRBJ2-1, the V gene TRBV3-1 (or the pseudogene TRBV3-2), with TRBD1 matching over 10 bases. The sequence was collected from a human donor in a cohort sampled during active COVID-19. Here the CDR3 reads CASEGSGTGVKNEQFF. Written as DNA, the CDR3 is TGTGCCTCCGAGGGTTCCGGGACAGGGGTTAAGAATGAGCAGTTCTTC.